This TCR beta chain was observed in a study of identical twins. Study results and caveats: It was possible that invariant MAIT and iNKT cells partly confounded the zero-insertion analyses. Excess twin sharing in beta out-of-frame sequences was weaker.

A template switching step contributed a universal primer site, while unique molecular identifiers were present in the cDNA. TCRdb fed the 5' RACE reads into MiXCR, producing one record per CDR3 protein. The table shows about 240,000 distinct CDR3 sequences, with 10% to 13% occurring only once. Germline lookup yields CDR1 SGDLS and CDR2 YYNGEE. The CDR3 is 18 amino acids. J was trimmed by 9 bases and V by 0 bases; bases with no gene match: 16. The sample holds a few counts of this clonotype. Its matching antigen is unknown. The sequenced material came from memory T cells sorted from blood. This sequence was found in a man between 50 and 59 years old in good health. The chain combines TRBV9 with TRBJ2-1; 9 nucleotides line up with TRBD2. CDR3 DNA: TGTGCCAGCAGCGTAGCTACGGGTGTAGCGGGAGTGGGTGGTGAGCAGTTCTTC. Translated, it gives CASSVATGVAGVGGEQFF.